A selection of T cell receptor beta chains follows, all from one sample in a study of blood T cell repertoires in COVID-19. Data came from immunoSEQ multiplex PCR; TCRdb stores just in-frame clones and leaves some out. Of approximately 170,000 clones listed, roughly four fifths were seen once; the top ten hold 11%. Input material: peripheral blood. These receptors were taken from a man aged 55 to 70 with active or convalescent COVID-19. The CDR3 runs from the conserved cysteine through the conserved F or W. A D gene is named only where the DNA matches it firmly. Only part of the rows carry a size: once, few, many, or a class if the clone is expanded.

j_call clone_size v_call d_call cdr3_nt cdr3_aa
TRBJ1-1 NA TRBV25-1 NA TGTGCCAGCAGTGTTAGTGATAGACAGGAAGCTTTCTTT CASSVSDRQEAFF
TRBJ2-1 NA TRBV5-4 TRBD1 TGTGCCAGCAACTCAGGGGGCGGTGAGCAGTTCTTC CASNSGGGEQFF
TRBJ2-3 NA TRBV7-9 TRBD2 TGTGCCAGCAGCCGAACTAGCGGGGGAACAGATACGCAGTATTTT CASSRTSGGTDTQYF
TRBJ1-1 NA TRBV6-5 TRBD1 TGTGCCACGTCCGGGACAGGGCGACCGAACACTGAAGCTTTCTTT CATSGTGRPNTEAFF
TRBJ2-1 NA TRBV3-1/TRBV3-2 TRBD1 TGTGCCAGCGAGGGCAGGGGGCTCCACAATGAGCAGTTCTTC CASEGRGLHNEQFF
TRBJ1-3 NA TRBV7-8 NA TGTGCCAGCAGCCCCCGGGACTCTATCTCTGGAAACACCATATATTTT CASSPRDSISGNTIYF
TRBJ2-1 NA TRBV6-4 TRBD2 TGTGCCAGCAGTGCACTAGCGGACTCCTACAATGAGCAGTTCTTC CASSALADSYNEQFF
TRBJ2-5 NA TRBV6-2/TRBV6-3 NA TGTGCCAGCAGTCCCCTAGGTGAGACCCAGTACTTC CASSPLGETQYF
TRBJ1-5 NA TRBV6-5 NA TGTGCCAGCAGTTACTCCGCCCGGGGGTGGGCCCAGCATTTT CASSYSARGWAQHF
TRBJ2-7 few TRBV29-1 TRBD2 TGCAGCGTTGGGACTAGCGGGACCTCGAACGAGCAGTACTTC CSVGTSGTSNEQYF
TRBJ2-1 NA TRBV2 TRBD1 TGTGCCAGCAATCCGGGACAGCACAATGAGCAGTTCTTC CASNPGQHNEQFF
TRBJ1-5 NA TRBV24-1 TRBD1 TGTGCCACCAGTGACTCGGGGACAGGGGGATATTCGGCCCAGCATTTT CATSDSGTGGYSAQHF
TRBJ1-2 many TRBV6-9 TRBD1 TGTGCCAGCAGTTATTTACCGGGACAGGGGAACTATGGCTACACCTTC CASSYLPGQGNYGYTF
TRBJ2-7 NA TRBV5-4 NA TGTGCCAGCAGCTTTACAGGGACCTACGAGCAGTACTTC CASSFTGTYEQYF
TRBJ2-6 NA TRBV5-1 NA TGCGCCAGCAGCCGACTCAGTTCGGGAGCCCCTGGGGCCAACGTCCTGACTTTC CASSRLSSGAPGANVLTF
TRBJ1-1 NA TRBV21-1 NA TGTGCCAGCAGCAAAGGGACAGGGAACACTGAAGCTTTCTTT CASSKGTGNTEAFF
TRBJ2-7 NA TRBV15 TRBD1 TGTGCCACCAGCCTAGGACAGGGGGGTTACGAGCAGTACTTC CATSLGQGGYEQYF
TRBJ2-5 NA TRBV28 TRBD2 TGTGCCAGCAGTTCGCGTCCTAGCGGGAGGATGGAGACCCAGTACTTC CASSSRPSGRMETQYF
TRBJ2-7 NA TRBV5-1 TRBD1 TGCGCCAGCAGCTTGGCCGGGACAGGGGTGCGCGAGCAGTACTTC CASSLAGTGVREQYF
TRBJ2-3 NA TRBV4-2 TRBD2 TGTGCCAGCAGCCAAGATCCGGCGGGAGGCTTTAAGAGCACAGATACGCAGTATTTT CASSQDPAGGFKSTDTQYF
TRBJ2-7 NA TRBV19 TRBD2 TGTGCCAGTAGTCCACGACTAGCGGGGTACGAGCAGTACTTC CASSPRLAGYEQYF